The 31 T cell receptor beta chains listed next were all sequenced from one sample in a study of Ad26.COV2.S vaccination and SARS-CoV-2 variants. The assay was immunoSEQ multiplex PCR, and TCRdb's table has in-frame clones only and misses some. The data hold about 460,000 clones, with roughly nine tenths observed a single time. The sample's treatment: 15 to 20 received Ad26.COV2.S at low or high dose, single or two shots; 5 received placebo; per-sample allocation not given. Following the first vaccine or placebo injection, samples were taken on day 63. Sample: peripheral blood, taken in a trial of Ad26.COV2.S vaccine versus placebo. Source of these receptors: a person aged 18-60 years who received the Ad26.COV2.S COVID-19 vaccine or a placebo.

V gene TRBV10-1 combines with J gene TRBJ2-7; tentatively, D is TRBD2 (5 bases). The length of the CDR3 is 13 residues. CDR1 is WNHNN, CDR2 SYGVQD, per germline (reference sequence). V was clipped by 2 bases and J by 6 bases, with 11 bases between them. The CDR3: CASSEQVRGEQYF. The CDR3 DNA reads TGCGCCAGCAGTGAGCAAGTCCGGGGCGAGCAGTACTTC.

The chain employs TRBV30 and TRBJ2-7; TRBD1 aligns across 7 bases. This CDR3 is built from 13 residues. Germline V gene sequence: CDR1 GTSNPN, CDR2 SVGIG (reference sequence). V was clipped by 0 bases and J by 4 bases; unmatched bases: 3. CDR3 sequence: CAWSVRGLYEQYF. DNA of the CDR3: TGTGCCTGGAGTGTAAGGGGGCTTTACGAGCAGTACTTC. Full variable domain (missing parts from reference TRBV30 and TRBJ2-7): SQTIHQWPATLVQPVGSPLSLECTVEGTSNPNLYWYRQAAGRGLQLLFYSVGIGQISSEVPQNLSASRPQDRQFILSSKKLLLSDSGFYLCAWSVRGLYEQYFGPGTRLTVT.

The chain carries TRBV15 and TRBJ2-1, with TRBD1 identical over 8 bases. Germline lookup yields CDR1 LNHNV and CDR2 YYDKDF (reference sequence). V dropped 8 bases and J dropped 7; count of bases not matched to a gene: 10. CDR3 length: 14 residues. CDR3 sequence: CATSRQGLWNEQFF. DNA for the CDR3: TGTGCCACCTCCCGACAGGGGCTGTGGAATGAGCAGTTCTTC.

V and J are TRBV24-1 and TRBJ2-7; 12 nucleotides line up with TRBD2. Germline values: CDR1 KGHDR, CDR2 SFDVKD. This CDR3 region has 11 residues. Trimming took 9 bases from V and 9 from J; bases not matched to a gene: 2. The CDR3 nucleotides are TGTGCCACCGGACTAGCGGGAAGGCAGTACTTC. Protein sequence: CATGLAGRQYF.

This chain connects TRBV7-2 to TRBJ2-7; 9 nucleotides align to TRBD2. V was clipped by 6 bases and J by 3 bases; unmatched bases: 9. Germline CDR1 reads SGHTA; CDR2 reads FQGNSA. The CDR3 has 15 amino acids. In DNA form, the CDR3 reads TGTGCCAGCAGTTCTCCGGAGCGGGGGGTCTACGAGCAGTACTTC. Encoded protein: CASSSPERGVYEQYF.

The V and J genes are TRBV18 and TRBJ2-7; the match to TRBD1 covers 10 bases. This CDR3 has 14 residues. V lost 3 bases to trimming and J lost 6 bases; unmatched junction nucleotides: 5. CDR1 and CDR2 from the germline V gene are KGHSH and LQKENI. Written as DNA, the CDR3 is TGTGCCAGCTCACCGACAGGGGGCTTGGGCGAGCAGTACTTC. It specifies CASSPTGGLGEQYF.

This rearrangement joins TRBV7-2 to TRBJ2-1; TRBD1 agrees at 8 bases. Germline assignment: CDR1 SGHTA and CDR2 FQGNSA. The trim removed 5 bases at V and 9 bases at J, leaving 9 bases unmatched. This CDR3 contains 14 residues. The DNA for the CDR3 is TGTGCCAGCAGCCCGAGGACAGGGTTTGGTGAGCAGTTCTTC. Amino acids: CASSPRTGFGEQFF.

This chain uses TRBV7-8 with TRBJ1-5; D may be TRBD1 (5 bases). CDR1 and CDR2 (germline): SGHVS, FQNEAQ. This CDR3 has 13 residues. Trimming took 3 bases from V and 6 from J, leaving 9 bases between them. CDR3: CASSFAGIQPQHF. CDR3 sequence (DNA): TGTGCCAGCAGCTTCGCAGGGATTCAGCCCCAGCATTTT.

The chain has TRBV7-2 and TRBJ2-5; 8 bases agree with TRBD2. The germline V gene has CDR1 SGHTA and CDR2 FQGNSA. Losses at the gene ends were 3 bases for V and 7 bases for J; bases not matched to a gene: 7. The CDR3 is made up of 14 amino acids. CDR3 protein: CASSLIAGPGTQYF. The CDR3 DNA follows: TGTGCCAGCAGCTTGATAGCGGGGCCCGGGACCCAGTACTTC.

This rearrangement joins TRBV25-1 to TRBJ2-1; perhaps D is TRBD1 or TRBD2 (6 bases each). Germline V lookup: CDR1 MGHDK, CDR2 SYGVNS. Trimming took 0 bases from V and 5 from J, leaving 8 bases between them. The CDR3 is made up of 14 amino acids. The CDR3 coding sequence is TGTGCCAGCAGTGAATATAGGGGGGACAATGAGCAGTTCTTC. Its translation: CASSEYRGDNEQFF.

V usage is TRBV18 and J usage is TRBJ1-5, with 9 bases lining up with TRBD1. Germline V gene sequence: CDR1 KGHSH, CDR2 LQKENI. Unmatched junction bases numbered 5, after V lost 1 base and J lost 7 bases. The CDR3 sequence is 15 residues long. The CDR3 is CASSPLQGAGQPQHF. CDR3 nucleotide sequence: TGTGCCAGCTCACCACTACAGGGGGCGGGCCAGCCCCAGCATTTT. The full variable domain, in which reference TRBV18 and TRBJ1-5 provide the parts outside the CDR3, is NAGVMQNPRHLVRRRGQEARLRCSPMKGHSHVYWYRQLPEEGLKFMVYLQKENIIDESGMPKERFSAEFPKEGPSILRIQQVVRGDSAAYFCASSPLQGAGQPQHFGDGTRLSIL.

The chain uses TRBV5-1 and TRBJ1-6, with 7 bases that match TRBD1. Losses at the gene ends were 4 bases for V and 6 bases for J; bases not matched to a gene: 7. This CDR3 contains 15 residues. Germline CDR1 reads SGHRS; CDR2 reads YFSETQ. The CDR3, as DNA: TGCGCCAGCAGCCCTCACAGGGGTGTTAATTCACCCCTCCACTTT. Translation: CASSPHRGVNSPLHF.

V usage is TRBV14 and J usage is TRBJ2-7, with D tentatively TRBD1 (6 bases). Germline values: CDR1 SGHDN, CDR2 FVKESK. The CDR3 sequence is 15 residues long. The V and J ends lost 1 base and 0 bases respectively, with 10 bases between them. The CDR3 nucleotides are TGTGCCAGCAGCCAAGGGCAGGGGAGCTCCTACGAGCAGTACTTC. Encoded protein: CASSQGQGSSYEQYF.

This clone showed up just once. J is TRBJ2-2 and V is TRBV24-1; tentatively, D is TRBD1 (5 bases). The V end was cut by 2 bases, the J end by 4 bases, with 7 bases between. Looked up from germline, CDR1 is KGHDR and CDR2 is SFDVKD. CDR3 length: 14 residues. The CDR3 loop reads CATSDWTFTGELFF. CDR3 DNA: TGTGCCACCAGTGATTGGACATTCACCGGGGAGCTGTTTTTT.

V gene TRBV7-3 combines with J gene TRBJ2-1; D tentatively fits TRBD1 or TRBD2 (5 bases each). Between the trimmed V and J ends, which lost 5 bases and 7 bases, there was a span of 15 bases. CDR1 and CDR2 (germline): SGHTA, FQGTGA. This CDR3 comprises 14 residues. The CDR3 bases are TGTGCCAGCAGCCCCATGAGGGGTCAAAATGAGCAGTTCTTC. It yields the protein CASSPMRGQNEQFF.

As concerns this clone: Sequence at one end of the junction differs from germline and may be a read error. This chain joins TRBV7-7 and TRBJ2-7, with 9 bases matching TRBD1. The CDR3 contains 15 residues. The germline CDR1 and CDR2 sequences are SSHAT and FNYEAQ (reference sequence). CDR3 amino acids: CASSRDRETTYEQYF. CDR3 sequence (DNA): TGTGCTAGCAGTCGGGACAGGGAGACTACCTACGAGCAGTACTTC.

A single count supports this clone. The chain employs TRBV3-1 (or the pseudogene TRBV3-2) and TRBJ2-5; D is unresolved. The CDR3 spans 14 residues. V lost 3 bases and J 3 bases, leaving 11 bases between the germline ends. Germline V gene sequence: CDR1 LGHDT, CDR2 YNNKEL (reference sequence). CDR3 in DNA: TGTGCCAGCAGCCATCACGGCCAAGAAGAGACCCAGTACTTC. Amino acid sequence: CASSHHGQEETQYF.

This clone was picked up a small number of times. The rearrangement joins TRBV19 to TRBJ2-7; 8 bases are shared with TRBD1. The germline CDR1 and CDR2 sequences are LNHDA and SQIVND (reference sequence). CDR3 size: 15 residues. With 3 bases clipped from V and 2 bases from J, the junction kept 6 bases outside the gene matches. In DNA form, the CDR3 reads TGTGCCAGTAGTATTGTACAGGGGGGCACCTACGAGCAGTACTTC. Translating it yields CASSIVQGGTYEQYF.

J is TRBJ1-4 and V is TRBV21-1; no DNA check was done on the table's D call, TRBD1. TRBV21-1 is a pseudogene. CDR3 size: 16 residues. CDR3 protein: CASSSRGRDTNEKLFF. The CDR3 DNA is TGTGCCAGCAGCAGCAGGGGGCGCGATACTAATGAAAAACTGTTTTTT.

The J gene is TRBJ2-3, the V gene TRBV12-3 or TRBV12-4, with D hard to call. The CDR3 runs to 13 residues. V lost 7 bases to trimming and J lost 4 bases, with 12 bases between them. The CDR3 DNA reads TGTGCCAGCATCGTGATAGCTGCAGATACGCAGTATTTT. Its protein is CASIVIAADTQYF.

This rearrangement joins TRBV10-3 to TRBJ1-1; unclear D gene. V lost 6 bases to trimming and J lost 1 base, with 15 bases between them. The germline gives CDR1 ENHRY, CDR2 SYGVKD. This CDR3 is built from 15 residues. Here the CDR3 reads CAIRGSGSRNTEAFF. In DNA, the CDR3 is TGTGCCATCAGGGGGTCGGGCAGCAGGAACACTGAAGCTTTCTTT.

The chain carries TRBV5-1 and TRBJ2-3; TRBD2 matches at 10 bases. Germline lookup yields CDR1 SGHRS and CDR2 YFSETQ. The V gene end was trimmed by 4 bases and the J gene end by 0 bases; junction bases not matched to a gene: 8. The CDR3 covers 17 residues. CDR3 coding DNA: TGCGCCAGCAGCGCACCGGGACTAGCGACTAGCACAGATACGCAGTATTTT. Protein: CASSAPGLATSTDTQYF.

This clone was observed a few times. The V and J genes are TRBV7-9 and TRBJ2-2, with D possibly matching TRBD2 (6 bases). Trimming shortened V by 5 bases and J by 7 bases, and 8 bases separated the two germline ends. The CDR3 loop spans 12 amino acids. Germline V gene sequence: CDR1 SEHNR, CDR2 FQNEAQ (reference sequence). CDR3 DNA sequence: TGTGCCAGCAGCATGGAGGGCGGGGAGCTGTTTTTT. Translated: CASSMEGGELFF.

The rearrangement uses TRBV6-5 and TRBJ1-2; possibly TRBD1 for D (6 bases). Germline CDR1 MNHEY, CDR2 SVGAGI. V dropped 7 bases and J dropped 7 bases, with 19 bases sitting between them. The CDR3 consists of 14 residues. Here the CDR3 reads CASTHGGAGGGYTF. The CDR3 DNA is TGTGCCAGCACCCATGGGGGGGCCGGCGGTGGCTACACCTTC.

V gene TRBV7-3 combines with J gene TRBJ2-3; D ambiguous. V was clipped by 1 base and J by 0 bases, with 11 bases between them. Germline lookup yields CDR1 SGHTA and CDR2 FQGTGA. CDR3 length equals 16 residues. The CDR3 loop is CASSLRLSTSTDTQYF. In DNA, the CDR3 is TGTGCCAGCAGCTTAAGGCTCAGCACTAGCACAGATACGCAGTATTTT.

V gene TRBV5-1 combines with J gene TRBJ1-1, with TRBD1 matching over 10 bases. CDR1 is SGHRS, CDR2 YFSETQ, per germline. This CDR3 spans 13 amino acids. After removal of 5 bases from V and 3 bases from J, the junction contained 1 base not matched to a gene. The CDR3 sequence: CASRGQGDTEAFF. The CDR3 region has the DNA TGCGCCAGCAGAGGACAGGGGGACACTGAAGCTTTCTTT.

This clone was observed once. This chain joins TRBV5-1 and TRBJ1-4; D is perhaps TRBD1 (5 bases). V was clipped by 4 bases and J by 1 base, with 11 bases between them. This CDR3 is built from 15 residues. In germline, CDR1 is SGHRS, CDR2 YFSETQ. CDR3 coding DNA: TGCGCCAGCAGCCCTCATGGGGGAACTAATGAAAAACTGTTTTTT. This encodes CASSPHGGTNEKLFF.

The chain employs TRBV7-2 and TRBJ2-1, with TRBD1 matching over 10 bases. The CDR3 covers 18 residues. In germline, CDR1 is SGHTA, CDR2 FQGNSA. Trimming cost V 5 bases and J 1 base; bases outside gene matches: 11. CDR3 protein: CASSGTGAIAVSYNEQFF. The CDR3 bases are TGTGCCAGCAGCGGGACAGGGGCTATAGCGGTATCCTACAATGAGCAGTTCTTC. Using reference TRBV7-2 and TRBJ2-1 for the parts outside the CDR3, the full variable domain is GAGVSQSPSNKVTEKGKDVELRCDPISGHTALYWYRQSLGQGLEFLIYFQGNSAPDKSGLPSDRFSAERTGGSVSTLTIQRTQQEDSAVYLCASSGTGAIAVSYNEQFFGPGTRLTVL.

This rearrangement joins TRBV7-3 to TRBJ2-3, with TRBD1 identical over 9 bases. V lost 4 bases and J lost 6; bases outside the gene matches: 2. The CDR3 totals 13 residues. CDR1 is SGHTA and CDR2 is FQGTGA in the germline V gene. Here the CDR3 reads CASSSGTGDTQYF. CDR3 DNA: TGTGCCAGCAGCTCCGGGACAGGGGATACGCAGTATTTT.

CDR3 nucleotides: TGTGCCAGCAGCCCACGCCTCCCAAACCCAGACACCATATATTTT. Translating gives CASSPRLPNPDTIYF. The chain combines TRBV4-2 with TRBJ1-3; no firm D call. V lost 4 bases and J lost 8, with 18 bases in between. The CDR3 extends over 15 amino acids. CDR1 is LGHNA and CDR2 is YNFKEQ in the germline V gene.

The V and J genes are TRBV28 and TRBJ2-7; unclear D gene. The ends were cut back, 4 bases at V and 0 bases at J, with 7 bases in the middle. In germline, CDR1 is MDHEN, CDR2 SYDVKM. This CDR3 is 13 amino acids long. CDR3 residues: CASSYSSSYEQYF. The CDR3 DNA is TGTGCCAGCAGTTATAGCAGCTCCTACGAGCAGTACTTC.